This T cell receptor beta chain was found in a study of shared clonotypes between healthy human individuals. The CDR3 contains 13 residues. Germline lookup yields CDR1 SGHNT and CDR2 YYREEE (reference sequence). Deletions cut 6 bases from V and 5 bases from J, with 11 bases between. Sequenced by immunoSEQ multiplex PCR; TCRdb stores in-frame clones only, minus some. The data contain some 2,500,000 clones, 93% of them singletons. What was sequenced was naive CD4+ T cells from PBMCs. Subset reported: CD45RA+ positively selected. The chain uses TRBV5-4 and TRBJ2-2, with D uncertain. The sequence derives from a man between 18 and 35 years old in good health. Some clones in this sample may be carry-over from other donors' samples. CDR3 coding DNA: TGTGCCAGCACACGGTGGGGTACCGGGGAGCTGTTTTTT. This sequence encodes CASTRWGTGELFF.